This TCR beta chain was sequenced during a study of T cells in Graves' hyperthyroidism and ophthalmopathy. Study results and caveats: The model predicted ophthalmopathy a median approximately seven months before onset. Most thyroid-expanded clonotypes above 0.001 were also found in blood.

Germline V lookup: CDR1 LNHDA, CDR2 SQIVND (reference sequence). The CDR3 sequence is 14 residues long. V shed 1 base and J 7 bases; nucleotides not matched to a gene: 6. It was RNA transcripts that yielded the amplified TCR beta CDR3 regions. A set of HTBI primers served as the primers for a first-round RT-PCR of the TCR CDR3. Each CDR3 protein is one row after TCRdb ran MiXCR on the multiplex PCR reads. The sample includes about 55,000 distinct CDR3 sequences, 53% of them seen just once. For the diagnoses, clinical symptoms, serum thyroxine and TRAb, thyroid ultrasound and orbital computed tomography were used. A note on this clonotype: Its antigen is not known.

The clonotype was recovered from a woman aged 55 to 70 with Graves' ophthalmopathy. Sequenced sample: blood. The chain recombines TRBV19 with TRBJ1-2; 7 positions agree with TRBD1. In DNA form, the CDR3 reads TGTGCCAGTAGTATAGGAGGGGGCGCGTTTGGCTACACCTTC. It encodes CASSIGGGAFGYTF.